The 31 T cell receptor beta chains listed next were all sequenced from one sample in a study of control samples from healthy donors and cancer patients (dated by TCRdb to about 2020). The library came from the immunoSEQ multiplex PCR assay. TCRdb's version of the immuneACCESS table is confined to in-frame rearrangements and falls short of the full clone set. An unresolved V gene accounts for under half of the shortfall where checked; the remainder is of unknown origin. Recorded for this sample are around 170,000 clones; approximately 86% of them occurred a single time. The top ten clones comprise nearly 5% of the sample. Specimen: blood. The receptors shown here come from a woman aged 30 to 39 in good health.

The chain employs TRBV5-1 and TRBJ2-2; TRBD2 matches at 14 bases. This CDR3 region has 17 residues. Trimming took 4 bases from V and 3 from J; bases not matched to a gene: 5. Germline V lookup: CDR1 SGHRS, CDR2 YFSETQ. The CDR3 loop is CASSLTSGRADTGELFF. CDR3 in DNA: TGCGCCAGCAGCCTGACTAGCGGGAGGGCCGACACCGGGGAGCTGTTTTTT. Full variable domain (rest looked up from reference TRBV5-1 and TRBJ2-2): KAGVTQTPRYLIKTRGQQVTLSCSPISGHRSVSWYQQTPGQGLQFLFEYFSETQRNKGNFPGRFSGRQFSNSRSEMNVSTLELGDSALYLCASSLTSGRADTGELFFGEGSRLTVL.

The chain couples TRBV2 to TRBJ1-2; perhaps TRBD1 as D (5 bases). This CDR3 region has 13 residues. V lost 5 bases and J 2 bases, leaving 9 bases between the germline ends. The V gene's germline CDR1 is SNHLY and CDR2 FYNNEI. The CDR3 sequence is CASSTGPNYGYTF. DNA of the CDR3: TGTGCCAGCAGTACGGGGCCAAACTATGGCTACACCTTC.

The chain is built from TRBV30 and TRBJ1-1; 10 nucleotides align to TRBD1. CDR3 length: 15 residues. Unmatched junction bases numbered 11, after V lost 5 bases and J lost 5 bases. Germline V gene sequence: CDR1 GTSNPN, CDR2 SVGIG (reference sequence). The CDR3 DNA reads TGTGCCTGGTACCCCCGGGACAGGGGTCCGACTGAAGCTTTCTTT. Protein: CAWYPRDRGPTEAFF.

The rearrangement joins TRBV5-1 to TRBJ2-3, with no clear D. The V end lost 0 bases, the J end lost 4 bases, and 9 bases lay between the germline ends. Germline CDR1 and CDR2: SGHRS and YFSETQ. The length of the CDR3 is 14 residues. The CDR3 region is CASSLAWSSDTQYF. CDR3 DNA sequence: TGCGCCAGCAGCTTGGCCTGGAGTTCAGATACGCAGTATTTT. The complete variable domain, with remaining parts taken from reference TRBV5-1 and TRBJ2-3, reads KAGVTQTPRYLIKTRGQQVTLSCSPISGHRSVSWYQQTPGQGLQFLFEYFSETQRNKGNFPGRFSGRQFSNSRSEMNVSTLELGDSALYLCASSLAWSSDTQYFGPGTRLTVL.

The rearrangement links TRBV7-2 to TRBJ2-3; D gene ambiguous. The V end lost 2 bases, the J end lost 2 bases, and 8 bases lay between the germline ends. In germline, CDR1 is SGHTA, CDR2 FQGNSA. The CDR3 is 14 amino acids. CDR3 amino acids: CASSLRQLTDTQYF. In DNA form, the CDR3 reads TGTGCCAGCAGCTTAAGGCAGCTCACAGATACGCAGTATTTT.

This sequence joins TRBV5-1 and TRBJ1-5, with unresolved D. V was shortened by 0 bases and J by 7 bases, with 5 bases between the two germline ends. From germline, CDR1 is SGHRS and CDR2 YFSETQ. This CDR3 is built from 12 residues. The CDR3 loop is CASSLDGQPQHF. The CDR3, as DNA: TGCGCCAGCAGCTTGGACGGACAGCCCCAGCATTTT.

The chain links TRBV28 to TRBJ1-5, with no clear D. The CDR3 spans 15 residues. Germline V gives CDR1 MDHEN, CDR2 SYDVKM. V dropped 3 bases and J dropped 3 bases, with 12 bases sitting between them. CDR3 in DNA: TGTGCCAGCAGTTTGGGGTTGGGATTCAATCAGCCCCAGCATTTT. This sequence encodes CASSLGLGFNQPQHF.

The V call is TRBV18, the J call TRBJ2-7; tentative D call: TRBD1 (7 bases). This CDR3 contains 15 residues. With 3 bases removed from V and 0 bases from J, the gap between germline ends came to 12 bases. From germline, CDR1 is KGHSH and CDR2 LQKENI. CDR3 in DNA: TGTGCCAGCTCACCTTCAGGGGGACTCTCCTACGAGCAGTACTTC. This codes for CASSPSGGLSYEQYF.

This clone was counted between two and nine times. This sequence joins TRBV18 and TRBJ1-5; D is uncertain. Germline CDR1 KGHSH, CDR2 LQKENI. There are 15 residues in the CDR3. V was shortened by 2 bases and J by 0 bases, with 8 bases between the two germline ends. CDR3 sequence (DNA): TGTGCCAGCTCACCATACGGGAATAGCAATCAGCCCCAGCATTTT. The encoded protein is CASSPYGNSNQPQHF.

The chain employs TRBV4-2 and TRBJ2-1, with D unclear. V lost 0 bases, J lost 1 base, and 10 bases lay in between. Per the germline V gene, CDR1 is LGHNA and CDR2 is YNFKEQ. The CDR3 is 16 residues long. The CDR3 DNA sequence: TGTGCCAGCAGCCAAGAGAGCGAGTTGTCCTACAATGAGCAGTTCTTC. Its translation: CASSQESELSYNEQFF.

The rearrangement joins TRBV2 to TRBJ2-5; 7 positions agree with TRBD1. V lost 8 bases and J lost 5; bases outside the gene matches: 8. The CDR3 is 13 residues long. The germline V gene encodes CDR1 SNHLY and CDR2 FYNNEI. The CDR3 nucleotides read TGTGCCAGCCTGGGAACAGGGGACGAGACCCAGTACTTC. Amino acids: CASLGTGDETQYF.

The V gene is TRBV28, the J gene TRBJ1-5; D remains unclear. There are 15 residues in the CDR3. V was clipped by 2 bases and J by 4 bases, with 12 bases between them. The germline V gene encodes CDR1 MDHEN and CDR2 SYDVKM. The CDR3 DNA is TGTGCCAGCAGTTTACGGGCTCCCAATAATCAGCCCCAGCATTTT. This translates into CASSLRAPNNQPQHF. The full variable domain, completed using reference TRBV28 and TRBJ1-5, is DVKVTQSSRYLVKRTGEKVFLECVQDMDHENMFWYRQDPGLGLRLIYFSYDVKMKEKGDIPEGYSVSREKKERFSLILESASTNQTSMYLCASSLRAPNNQPQHFGDGTRLSIL.

V gene TRBV3-1 (or the pseudogene TRBV3-2) combines with J gene TRBJ2-1, with 11 bases that match TRBD2. The CDR3 is 16 residues long. Germline CDR1 and CDR2: LGHDT and YNNKEL (reference sequence). V trimming: 4 bases; J trimming: 6 bases; junction bases outside the gene matches: 8. The CDR3 here is CASSPLLAGEVNEQFF. The CDR3 DNA reads as TGTGCCAGCAGCCCCCTACTAGCGGGAGAGGTCAATGAGCAGTTCTTC.

This chain connects TRBV30 to TRBJ2-2; 8 nucleotides match TRBD2. The length of the CDR3 is 16 residues. V shed 3 bases and J 4 bases; nucleotides not matched to a gene: 10. CDR1 and CDR2 from the germline V gene are GTSNPN and SVGIG (reference sequence). In DNA, the CDR3 is TGTGCCTGGAGCCGTACTAGCGGTCGCTTCACCGGGGAGCTGTTTTTT. Protein product: CAWSRTSGRFTGELFF.

This clone was found a few times. J is TRBJ2-3 and V is TRBV5-4; D is perhaps TRBD1 or TRBD2 (5 bases each). V lost 3 bases and J 6 bases, leaving 14 bases between the germline ends. Germline loops: CDR1 SGHNT, CDR2 YYREEE (reference sequence). The CDR3 consists of 14 residues. The CDR3 sequence is CASSSKTGDDTQYF. In nucleotides, the CDR3 is TGTGCCAGCAGCTCCAAGACTGGGGACGATACGCAGTATTTT.

This chain uses TRBV3-1 (or the pseudogene TRBV3-2) with TRBJ2-3; either TRBD1 or TRBD2 may supply D (6 bases each). Trimming pared 4 bases from V and 1 base from J, leaving 15 bases between. Germline CDR1 reads LGHDT; CDR2 reads YNNKEL (reference sequence). CDR3 size: 16 residues. This chain's CDR3 is CASSPQRGARTDTQYF. For the CDR3, the DNA is TGTGCCAGCAGCCCCCAAAGGGGGGCCCGCACAGATACGCAGTATTTT.

V gene TRBV15 combines with J gene TRBJ1-5; 7 positions agree with TRBD1. Trimming removed 5 bases from V and 6 bases from J; junction bases left unmatched: 4. There are 13 residues in the CDR3. Germline V gene data show CDR1 as LNHNV and CDR2 as YYDKDF (reference sequence). DNA for the CDR3: TGTGCCACCAGCGGAAACAGGGGTCAGCCCCAGCATTTT. Protein sequence: CATSGNRGQPQHF.

CDR3 nucleotides: TGTGCCAGCTTAGCGGACAGAAACACCGGGGAGCTGTTTTTT. Residues: CASLADRNTGELFF. The chain couples TRBV2 to TRBJ2-2; perhaps D is TRBD1 or TRBD2 (6 bases each). The CDR3 consists of 14 residues. Trimming took off 8 bases at V and 2 bases at J, with 12 bases between the two ends. Germline CDR1 and CDR2: SNHLY and FYNNEI. Full variable domain (missing parts from reference TRBV2 and TRBJ2-2): EPEVTQTPSHQVTQMGQEVILRCVPISNHLYFYWYRQILGQKVEFLVSFYNNEISEKSEIFDDQFSVERPDGSNFTLKIRSTKLEDSAMYFCASLADRNTGELFFGEGSRLTVL.

The chain combines TRBV15 with TRBJ2-1; D is perhaps TRBD1 (5 bases). Germline V gene lookup returns CDR1 LNHNV and CDR2 YYDKDF (reference sequence). The CDR3 spans 15 residues. Trimming cost V 3 bases and J 5 bases, with 14 bases left between them. The DNA of the CDR3 is TGTGCCACCAGCAGTGAAAGGGGTGCCCACAATGAGCAGTTCTTC. It translates to CATSSERGAHNEQFF.

The chain joins TRBV7-2 to TRBJ2-5, with 9 positions matching TRBD1. V gave up 1 base and J gave up 6 bases; unmatched junction bases: 12. CDR1 is SGHTA and CDR2 is FQGNSA in the germline V gene. The CDR3 is 17 residues long. CDR3 coding DNA: TGTGCCAGCAGCTTAGAATCTTTCGGGACAGGGAAAAAGACCCAGTACTTC. It translates to CASSLESFGTGKKTQYF.

The rearrangement joins TRBV14 to TRBJ1-1; weak D call: TRBD1 (6 bases). The V gene's germline CDR1 is SGHDN and CDR2 FVKESK. CDR3 size: 17 residues. The V end was cut by 3 bases, the J end by 1 base, with 18 bases between. The DNA for the CDR3 is TGTGCCAGCAGCCAGTACATGCCGGGACATAGGAACACTGAAGCTTTCTTT. It codes for CASSQYMPGHRNTEAFF. The full variable domain, its missing parts supplied by reference TRBV14 and TRBJ1-1, is EAGVTQFPSHSVIEKGQTVTLRCDPISGHDNLYWYRRVMGKEIKFLLHFVKESKQDESGMPNNRFLAERTGGTYSTLKVQPAELEDSGVYFCASSQYMPGHRNTEAFFGQGTRLTVV.

The J gene is TRBJ1-1, the V gene TRBV14; weak D call: TRBD1 (5 bases). Germline lookup yields CDR1 SGHDN and CDR2 FVKESK. CDR3 length: 13 amino acids. Trimming took 4 bases from V and 4 from J, leaving 10 bases between them. The CDR3 DNA follows: TGTGCCAGCAGCCTCGTTGGGGGCACTGAAGCTTTCTTT. As protein: CASSLVGGTEAFF. Together with reference TRBV14 and TRBJ1-1, the CDR3 gives the full variable domain: EAGVTQFPSHSVIEKGQTVTLRCDPISGHDNLYWYRRVMGKEIKFLLHFVKESKQDESGMPNNRFLAERTGGTYSTLKVQPAELEDSGVYFCASSLVGGTEAFFGQGTRLTVV.

This clone was seen a few times. V gene TRBV19 combines with J gene TRBJ1-5, with 8 bases fitting TRBD1. The CDR3 loop spans 15 amino acids. The germline V gene has CDR1 LNHDA and CDR2 SQIVND (reference sequence). With 5 bases clipped from V and 6 bases from J, the junction kept 9 bases outside the gene matches. The CDR3 loop reads CASSPGQGLGQPQHF. The CDR3 bases are TGTGCCAGTAGTCCCGGACAGGGACTCGGTCAGCCCCAGCATTTT. Supplemented by reference TRBV19 and TRBJ1-5, the full variable domain reads DGGITQSPKYLFRKEGQNVTLSCEQNLNHDAMYWYRQDPGQGLRLIYYSQIVNDFQKGDIAEGYSVSREKKESFPLTVTSAQKNPTAFYLCASSPGQGLGQPQHFGDGTRLSIL.

This chain uses TRBV5-1 with TRBJ2-5; TRBD2 agrees at 8 bases. Germline V gene sequence: CDR1 SGHRS, CDR2 YFSETQ. The CDR3 is 15 residues long. The V gene end was trimmed by 0 bases and the J gene end by 2 bases; junction bases not matched to a gene: 3. The DNA for the CDR3 is TGCGCCAGCAGCTTGGATCCGGGGGGGCAAGAGACCCAGTACTTC. It codes for CASSLDPGGQETQYF. The full variable domain, completed using reference TRBV5-1 and TRBJ2-5, is KAGVTQTPRYLIKTRGQQVTLSCSPISGHRSVSWYQQTPGQGLQFLFEYFSETQRNKGNFPGRFSGRQFSNSRSEMNVSTLELGDSALYLCASSLDPGGQETQYFGPGTRLLVL.

The table lists this clone with a count of one. In nucleotides, the CDR3 is TGTGCCAGCAGCTTAGCGGTCACCGGGGAGCTGTTTTTT. The encoded protein is CASSLAVTGELFF. The V gene is TRBV11-2, the J gene TRBJ2-2; D is unresolved. This CDR3 has 13 residues. CDR1 and CDR2 (germline): SGHAT, FQNNGV. V dropped 1 base and J dropped 4 bases, with 4 bases sitting between them.

This clone was detected only a few times. The chain carries TRBV11-3 and TRBJ2-7; the D gene is possibly TRBD1 (5 bases). The CDR3 has 15 residues. Germline V gives CDR1 SGHNT, CDR2 YENEEA. Trimming left V 3 bases short and J 4 bases short, with 16 bases between. This CDR3 reads CASSLSAGLGYEQYF. The CDR3 coding sequence is TGTGCCAGCAGCTTGTCGGCAGGGTTGGGGTACGAGCAGTACTTC.

The V and J genes are TRBV7-2 and TRBJ2-7; 11 bases align to TRBD2. The CDR3 is 15 amino acids. Germline lookup yields CDR1 SGHTA and CDR2 FQGNSA. V lost 3 bases and J lost 0; bases outside the gene matches: 1. CDR3: CASSLGTSGSYEQYF. The DNA of the CDR3 is TGTGCCAGCAGCTTGGGGACTAGCGGCTCCTACGAGCAGTACTTC.

The chain has TRBV10-2 and TRBJ2-7; a possible D gene is TRBD2 (6 bases). The CDR3 is 13 residues long. Per germline, CDR1 WSHSY and CDR2 SAAADI. Between the trimmed V and J ends, which lost 3 bases and 1 base, there was a span of 7 bases. This chain's CDR3 is CASSDGGSYEQYF. The CDR3 nucleotides are TGCGCCAGCAGTGATGGGGGGTCCTACGAGCAGTACTTC.

The chain combines TRBV13 with TRBJ2-2, with 7 bases that match TRBD1. The ends lost 7 bases at V and 2 bases at J; junction bases unmatched: 4. CDR3 size: 14 residues. The germline V gene encodes CDR1 PRHDT and CDR2 FYEKMQ (reference sequence). The CDR3 region is CASNRQGNTGELFF. CDR3 nucleotides: TGTGCCAGCAACCGACAGGGAAACACCGGGGAGCTGTTTTTT.

The rearrangement joins TRBV3-1 (or the pseudogene TRBV3-2) to TRBJ2-3; TRBD1 matches at 7 bases. Germline values: CDR1 LGHDT, CDR2 YNNKEL (reference sequence). After removal of 0 bases from V and 0 bases from J, the junction contained 3 bases not matched to a gene. This CDR3 contains 16 residues. The CDR3 bases are TGTGCCAGCAGCCAAGACCTCAGGGGGAGCACAGATACGCAGTATTTT. It encodes CASSQDLRGSTDTQYF.

The J gene is TRBJ1-2, the V gene TRBV24-1; D might be TRBD1 (5 bases). Deletions cut 5 bases from V and 5 bases from J, with 14 bases between. CDR1 is KGHDR and CDR2 is SFDVKD in the germline V gene. This CDR3 is built from 14 residues. The CDR3 loop is CATSGIGDRYGYTF. In DNA form, the CDR3 reads TGTGCCACCAGTGGAATAGGGGATCGTTATGGCTACACCTTC.